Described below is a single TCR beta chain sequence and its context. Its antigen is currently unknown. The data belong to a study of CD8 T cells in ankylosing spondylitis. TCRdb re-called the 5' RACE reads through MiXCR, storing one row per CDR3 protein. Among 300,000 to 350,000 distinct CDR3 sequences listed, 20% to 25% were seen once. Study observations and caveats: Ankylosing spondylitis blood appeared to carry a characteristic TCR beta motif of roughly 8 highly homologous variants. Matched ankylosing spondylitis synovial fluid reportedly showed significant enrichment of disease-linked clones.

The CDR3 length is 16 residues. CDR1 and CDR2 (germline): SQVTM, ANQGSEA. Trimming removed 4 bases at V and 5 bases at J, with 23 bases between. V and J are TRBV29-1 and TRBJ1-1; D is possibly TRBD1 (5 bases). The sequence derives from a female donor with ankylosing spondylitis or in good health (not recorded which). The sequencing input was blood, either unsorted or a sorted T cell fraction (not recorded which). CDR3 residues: CSVGLTWEAGLTEAFF. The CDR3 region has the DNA TGCAGCGTTGGCCTAACATGGGAGGCGGGGCTGACTGAAGCTTTCTTT. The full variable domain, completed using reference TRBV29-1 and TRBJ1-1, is SAVISQKPSRDICQRGTSLTIQCQVDSQVTMMFWYRQQPGQSLTLIATANQGSEATYESGFVIDKFPISRPNLTFSTLTVSNMSPEDSSIYLCSVGLTWEAGLTEAFFGQGTRLTVV.